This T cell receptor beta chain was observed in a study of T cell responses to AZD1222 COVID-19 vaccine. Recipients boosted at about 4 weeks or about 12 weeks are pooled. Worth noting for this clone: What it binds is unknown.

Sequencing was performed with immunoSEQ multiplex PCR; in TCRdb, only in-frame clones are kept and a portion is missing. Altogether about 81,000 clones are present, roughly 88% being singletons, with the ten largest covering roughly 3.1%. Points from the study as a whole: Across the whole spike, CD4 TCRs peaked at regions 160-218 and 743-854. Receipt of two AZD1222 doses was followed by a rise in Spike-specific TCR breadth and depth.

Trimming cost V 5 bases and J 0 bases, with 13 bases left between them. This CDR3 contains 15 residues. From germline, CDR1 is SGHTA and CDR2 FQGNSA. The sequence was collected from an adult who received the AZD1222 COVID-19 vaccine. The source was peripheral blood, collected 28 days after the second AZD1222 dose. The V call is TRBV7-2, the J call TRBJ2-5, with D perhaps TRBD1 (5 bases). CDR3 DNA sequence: TGTGCCAGCAGCGCGGCTCAGGACAACCAAGAGACCCAGTACTTC. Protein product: CASSAAQDNQETQYF.